The 32 T cell receptor beta chains given below trace back to one sample, sequenced in a study of T cell repertoires in cytomegalovirus infection. TCRdb called the reads again in MiXCR, with one record for every CDR3 protein. The table records some 220,000 distinct CDR3 sequences, about 5.9% of them present only once. Sample: PBMCs. The receptor set was obtained from a human donor in good health (CMV status not recorded). Some clones in this sample may be carry-over from other donors' samples.

This clonotype was observed many times. V and J are TRBV9 and TRBJ1-1; TRBD1 matches 8 bases. CDR3 length: 16 residues. V was clipped by 0 bases and J by 10 bases; unmatched bases: 14. Germline V lookup: CDR1 SGDLS, CDR2 YYNGEE. The CDR3 loop is CASSVAPLTGEKGAFF. The CDR3 DNA reads TGTGCCAGCAGCGTAGCTCCTTTGACAGGGGAAAAGGGAGCTTTCTTT.

This clonotype was picked up many times. This rearrangement joins TRBV7-9 to TRBJ2-3; D uncertain. The CDR3 consists of 15 residues. The V gene lost 4 bases and the J gene lost 2 bases, with 13 bases spanning the gap. Germline lookup yields CDR1 SEHNR and CDR2 FQNEAQ (reference sequence). The CDR3 sequence is CASSSLTTHTDTQYF. In DNA, the CDR3 is TGTGCCAGCAGCTCACTGACCACGCACACAGATACGCAGTATTTT.

This clonotype was detected ten times or more. This chain uses TRBV7-2 with TRBJ1-2; D gene unclear. The CDR3 has 16 amino acids. Germline lookup yields CDR1 SGHTA and CDR2 FQGNSA. V dropped 0 bases and J dropped 6 bases, with 17 bases sitting between them. The CDR3 DNA reads as TGTGCCAGCAGCTTAGCGTCGCCGAACCGGCCCCATGGCTACACCTTC. It translates to CASSLASPNRPHGYTF.

This clonotype was found many times. This chain connects TRBV7-2 to TRBJ2-5; no clear D gene. Germline CDR1 is SGHTA and CDR2 is FQGNSA. CDR3 length equals 14 residues. V shed 1 base and J shed 3 bases, with 9 bases lying between them. The CDR3 nucleotides read TGTGCCAGCAGCTTAGATAATGGGGAAGAGACCCAGTACTTC. This codes for CASSLDNGEETQYF.

V usage is TRBV29-1 and J usage is TRBJ2-6; D may be TRBD1 or TRBD2 (6 bases each). The CDR3 extends over 17 amino acids. CDR1 and CDR2 from the germline V gene are SQVTM and ANQGSEA. The V end was cut by 4 bases, the J end by 2 bases, with 18 bases between. The CDR3 DNA is TGCAGCGTTGTGGCCGAAGGGGGGCCTGCTGGGGCCAACGTCCTGACTTTC. Amino acid sequence: CSVVAEGGPAGANVLTF.

This clonotype was observed at least ten times. J is TRBJ1-6 and V is TRBV28, with 8 bases identical to TRBD1. The ends lost 1 base at V and 7 bases at J; junction bases unmatched: 15. The germline V gene encodes CDR1 MDHEN and CDR2 SYDVKM. This CDR3 is 19 amino acids long. The CDR3 reads CASSLSFTETGATNSPLHF. The DNA of the CDR3 is TGTGCCAGCAGTTTATCGTTTACGGAGACAGGGGCAACGAATTCACCCCTCCACTTT.

CDR3 amino acids: CASSITPPGDTQYF. CDR3 coding DNA: TGTGCCAGTAGTATCACACCGCCGGGAGATACGCAGTATTTT. The rearrangement uses TRBV19 and TRBJ2-3, with D unclear. Looked up from germline, CDR1 is LNHDA and CDR2 is SQIVND (reference sequence). The V and J ends lost 3 bases and 5 bases respectively, with 12 bases between them. CDR3 size: 14 residues.

In this sample, this clonotype turned up many times. The genes are TRBV6-2 or TRBV6-3 and TRBJ2-1; D is perhaps TRBD1 (5 bases). Germline values: CDR1 MNHEY, CDR2 SVGEGT. The CDR3 runs 15 residues. Deletions cut 4 bases from V and 2 bases from J, with 12 bases between. The CDR3 protein is CASSWTSQAYNEQFF. The CDR3 DNA sequence: TGTGCCAGCAGTTGGACATCACAAGCCTACAATGAGCAGTTCTTC.

This clonotype was seen at least ten times. V and J are TRBV7-6 and TRBJ2-5; D possibly corresponds to TRBD2 (6 bases). Germline-derived CDR1 and CDR2 are SGHVS and FNYEAQ. V lost 3 bases and J 5 bases, leaving 16 bases between the germline ends. The CDR3 has 15 amino acids. As DNA, the CDR3 is TGTGCCAGCAGCTTGTTCCGGGGGACGGGGGAGACCCAGTACTTC. It is translated as CASSLFRGTGETQYF.

The sample holds many counts of this clonotype. The chain carries TRBV29-1 and TRBJ2-1; 7 bases are shared with TRBD1. CDR3 length equals 16 residues. Germline V gives CDR1 SQVTM, CDR2 ANQGSEA. V lost 7 bases to trimming and J lost 0 bases; unmatched junction nucleotides: 12. In DNA form, the CDR3 reads TGCAGCGGGGTGGGTGACCAGGGGGACTCCTACAATGAGCAGTTCTTC. This gives the protein CSGVGDQGDSYNEQFF.

This clonotype was observed many times. The chain carries TRBV9 and TRBJ2-7; D call uncertain. Germline-derived CDR1 and CDR2 are SGDLS and YYNGEE. V lost 3 bases, J lost 2 bases, and 9 bases lay in between. The CDR3 length is 13 residues. The CDR3 nucleotides read TGTGCCAGCAGCGGAACGGGTACCTACGAGCAGTACTTC. Amino acids: CASSGTGTYEQYF.

This clonotype was observed many times. This sequence joins TRBV5-1 and TRBJ2-7; 8 nucleotides align to TRBD1. V dropped 0 bases and J dropped 4; count of bases not matched to a gene: 6. In germline, CDR1 is SGHRS, CDR2 YFSETQ. CDR3 size: 15 residues. In DNA, the CDR3 is TGCGCCAGCAGCTTGGGGACAGGGCTTTGGTACGAGCAGTACTTC. It translates to CASSLGTGLWYEQYF.

This clonotype occurred many times. The chain employs TRBV7-2 and TRBJ1-3; D is ambiguous. Germline V gene sequence: CDR1 SGHTA, CDR2 FQGNSA. V dropped 5 bases and J dropped 0 bases, with 20 bases sitting between them. CDR3 length: 18 amino acids. This CDR3 reads CASSLLVFRAGSGNTIYF. CDR3 bases: TGTGCCAGCAGCCTTTTGGTGTTTCGGGCCGGCTCTGGAAACACCATATATTTT.

This clonotype was seen ten or more times. This CDR3 reads CSAEPGHTKTQYF. The DNA of the CDR3 is TGCAGTGCCGAACCGGGACATACGAAGACCCAGTACTTC. The chain employs TRBV20-1 and TRBJ2-5, with D perhaps matching TRBD1 (6 bases). The length of the CDR3 is 13 residues. CDR1 and CDR2 (germline): DFQATT, SNEGSKA (reference sequence). V was shortened by 6 bases and J by 6 bases, with 17 bases between the two germline ends.

The rearrangement uses TRBV5-1 and TRBJ2-7, with D possibly called TRBD1 or TRBD2 (5 bases each). The germline V gene has CDR1 SGHRS and CDR2 YFSETQ. V shed 2 bases and J shed 3 bases, with 12 bases lying between them. CDR3 length equals 14 residues. The chain's CDR3 is CASSFRDDFYEQYF. CDR3 nucleotide sequence: TGCGCCAGCAGCTTCCGGGACGACTTCTACGAGCAGTACTTC.

This clonotype was recorded at least ten times. The gene calls are TRBV19 and TRBJ2-3; 8 bases are a match to TRBD1. CDR1 and CDR2 from the germline V gene are LNHDA and SQIVND (reference sequence). J was trimmed by 1 base and V by 9 bases; bases with no gene match: 3. This CDR3 has 13 residues. CDR3 in DNA: TGTGCCAGCGGGACAGGAGGCACAGATACGCAGTATTTT. This encodes CASGTGGTDTQYF.

This clonotype was picked up many times. The chain combines TRBV14 with TRBJ1-4, with D tentatively TRBD1 (5 bases). V dropped 3 bases and J dropped 8 bases, with 10 bases sitting between them. This CDR3 region has 13 residues. CDR1 SGHDN and CDR2 FVKESK come from the germline V gene. The CDR3 coding sequence is TGTGCCAGCAGCCAGGGGGTCGGGGAAAAACTGTTTTTT. Translated, it gives CASSQGVGEKLFF.

This clonotype was seen many times. J is TRBJ2-7 and V is TRBV7-2; D may correspond to TRBD1 or TRBD2 (6 bases each). This CDR3 is built from 14 residues. V shed 0 bases and J shed 3 bases, with 9 bases lying between them. Germline V CDR1 and CDR2: SGHTA, FQGNSA. In nucleotides, the CDR3 is TGTGCCAGCAGCTTAGCGGGGGGCAACTACGAGCAGTACTTC. Its translation is CASSLAGGNYEQYF.

This clonotype was picked up many times. The rearrangement uses TRBV7-2 and TRBJ2-3, with D unclear. Trimming took off 1 base at V and 8 bases at J, with 19 bases between the two ends. CDR1 SGHTA and CDR2 FQGNSA come from the germline V gene. The CDR3 spans 16 residues. Here the CDR3 reads CASSLVPPPAEITQYF. CDR3 DNA: TGTGCCAGCAGCTTAGTTCCCCCTCCGGCAGAGATTACGCAGTATTTT. The whole variable domain, remainder taken from reference TRBV7-2 and TRBJ2-3, is GAGVSQSPSNKVTEKGKDVELRCDPISGHTALYWYRQSLGQGLEFLIYFQGNSAPDKSGLPSDRFSAERTGGSVSTLTIQRTQQEDSAVYLCASSLVPPPAEITQYFGPGTRLTVL.

This clonotype turned up a few times. The V gene is TRBV20-1, the J gene TRBJ1-1, with 7 bases matching TRBD1. The CDR3 has 14 amino acids. Germline-derived CDR1 and CDR2 are DFQATT and SNEGSKA (reference sequence). V gave up 6 bases and J gave up 7 bases; unmatched junction bases: 14. The CDR3: CSASRQGAAIEAFF. The CDR3 DNA follows: TGCAGTGCCTCCCGACAGGGTGCCGCGATTGAAGCTTTCTTT.

This clonotype was found many times. The chain recombines TRBV6-2 or TRBV6-3 with TRBJ2-3; D is uncertain. The germline gives CDR1 MNHEY, CDR2 SVGEGT. V lost 6 bases and J lost 5, with 9 bases in between. This CDR3 comprises 12 residues. CDR3 in DNA: TGTGCCAGCAGGGACGGTATAGATACGCAGTATTTT. Translating gives CASRDGIDTQYF.

V and J are TRBV28 and TRBJ2-5; 8 bases map to TRBD2. V dropped 5 bases and J dropped 5; count of bases not matched to a gene: 25. This CDR3 contains 20 residues. CDR1 and CDR2 from the germline V gene are MDHEN and SYDVKM. DNA of the CDR3: TGTGCCAGCAGTGCTCTCTTCCCCAAAACGGGGGGGCCGATTTCGGAGACCCAGTACTTC. Protein product: CASSALFPKTGGPISETQYF.

This chain links TRBV20-1 with TRBJ2-3; the match to TRBD2 covers 9 bases. CDR3 size: 15 residues. CDR1 is DFQATT, CDR2 SNEGSKA, per germline (reference sequence). The V gene end was trimmed by 8 bases and the J gene end by 2 bases; junction bases not matched to a gene: 11. The CDR3 DNA reads as TGCAGTTCCCCGGGTAGCGGGGGATTCACAGATACGCAGTATTTT. Translating gives CSSPGSGGFTDTQYF.

This clonotype came up many times. The chain combines TRBV28 with TRBJ2-7; the match to TRBD1 covers 10 bases. J was trimmed by 2 bases and V by 7 bases; bases with no gene match: 8. Germline-derived CDR1 and CDR2 are MDHEN and SYDVKM. The CDR3 is 15 residues long. The CDR3 nucleotides read TGTGCCAGCACCTCAGGACAGGGGGGGCCCTACGAGCAGTACTTC. The encoded protein is CASTSGQGGPYEQYF.

At least ten counts were recorded for this clonotype. The rearrangement uses TRBV7-2 and TRBJ1-6; D uncertain. The CDR3 runs to 15 residues. The germline V gene encodes CDR1 SGHTA and CDR2 FQGNSA. The V end lost 2 bases, the J end lost 0 bases, and 5 bases lay between the germline ends. The CDR3 DNA reads TGTGCCAGCAGCTTAAAGGACTCCTATAATTCACCCCTCCACTTT. This translates into CASSLKDSYNSPLHF.

The sample holds a few counts of this clonotype. The chain is built from TRBV20-1 and TRBJ1-5; perhaps TRBD1 as D (5 bases). The CDR3 covers 15 residues. Germline CDR1 DFQATT, CDR2 SNEGSKA (reference sequence). V lost 4 bases and J 4 bases, leaving 17 bases between the germline ends. CDR3 sequence: CSANGGRGKNQPQHF. The CDR3 DNA follows: TGCAGTGCTAACGGGGGGAGGGGAAAAAATCAGCCCCAGCATTTT.

This clonotype was found many times. The chain joins TRBV6-2 or TRBV6-3 to TRBJ2-1, with D unclear. CDR1 and CDR2 (germline): MNHEY, SVGEGT. The CDR3 consists of 12 residues. Trimming stripped 5 bases from V and 3 bases from J, with 5 bases between. CDR3 region: CASSIYYNEQFF. The CDR3 DNA follows: TGTGCCAGCAGTATCTACTACAATGAGCAGTTCTTC.

This clonotype was recorded at least ten times. The CDR3 sequence is CATSLVAVYNEQFF. In DNA form, the CDR3 reads TGTGCCACCTCCCTAGTTGCGGTCTACAATGAGCAGTTCTTC. The chain uses TRBV18 and TRBJ2-1; D is unclear. CDR1 is KGHSH, CDR2 LQKENI, per germline. CDR3 length: 14 amino acids. V was cut by 10 bases and J by 3 bases, with 16 bases left in between.

This clonotype was picked up many times. This chain links TRBV7-2 with TRBJ1-2; D is perhaps TRBD1 (5 bases). Germline CDR1 reads SGHTA; CDR2 reads FQGNSA. Trimming shortened V by 5 bases and J by 0 bases, and 13 bases separated the two germline ends. The CDR3 is 15 amino acids. The chain's CDR3 is CASSLTGKANYGYTF. CDR3 in DNA: TGTGCCAGCAGCCTTACAGGAAAAGCTAACTATGGCTACACCTTC.

The table lists this clonotype with many counts. The V gene is TRBV28, the J gene TRBJ2-5, with 9 nucleotides matching TRBD1. This CDR3 contains 17 residues. The V segment lost 3 bases and the J segment 5 bases; nucleotides outside the gene matches: 13. The germline V gene has CDR1 MDHEN and CDR2 SYDVKM. In DNA form, the CDR3 reads TGTGCCAGCAGTTTCATCGAAGGACAGGGGTATTTCGAGACCCAGTACTTC. Its protein product is CASSFIEGQGYFETQYF.

This clonotype was seen repeatedly, ten times or more. The chain uses TRBV11-2 and TRBJ1-3; weak D call: TRBD1 (5 bases). Deletions cut 5 bases from V and 4 bases from J, with 15 bases between. This CDR3 spans 15 amino acids. CDR1 and CDR2 from the germline V gene are SGHAT and FQNNGV. Here the CDR3 reads CASSPTWGMGNTIYF. The CDR3 DNA follows: TGTGCCAGCAGCCCCACGTGGGGGATGGGAAACACCATATATTTT.

In this sample, this clonotype turned up many times. The chain has TRBV7-2 and TRBJ1-4; D is ambiguous. The V end was cut by 6 bases, the J end by 0 bases, with 14 bases between. The germline V gene encodes CDR1 SGHTA and CDR2 FQGNSA. The CDR3 extends over 16 amino acids. DNA of the CDR3: TGTGCCAGCAGTCCAGCTTGGGGTGCAACTAATGAAAAACTGTTTTTT. It translates to CASSPAWGATNEKLFF.